The 28 T cell receptor beta chains listed next were all sequenced from one sample in a study of T cell repertoires in cytomegalovirus infection (dated by TCRdb to the late 2010s). Per the publication, the treatment or condition label means: in vitro stimulation with specific CMV peptide epitopes to enrich CMV-specific T cells. Reads for this sample came from an Illumina HiSeq 1500. In-frame beta chains were kept once TCRdb had trimmed the public reads at Q25 with fastp and called clones with MiXCR. For every CDR3 protein sequence, its rows merge into one entry that carries the most common genes and DNA. Across this sample there are some 38,000 distinct CDR3 sequences, with 52% seen only once. The ten largest clones take up around nine tenths of the sample. No antigen has been assigned to these receptors. The source was CD8+ T cells from cultured PBMCs, collected from culture after CMV antigen stimulation. The receptors shown here come from a human donor in good health (CMV status not recorded). Some clones in this sample may be carry-over from other donors' samples.

This clonotype came up a few times. V usage is TRBV7-7 and J usage is TRBJ2-1, with 14 bases matching TRBD2. CDR3 length: 18 residues. V trimming: 5 bases; J trimming: 2 bases; junction bases outside the gene matches: 8. CDR1 and CDR2 from the germline V gene are SSHAT and FNYEAQ (reference sequence). DNA of the CDR3: TGTGCCAGCAGCCCGGGACTAGCGGGGGTTCCGACCTACAATGAGCAGTTCTTC. Amino acid sequence: CASSPGLAGVPTYNEQFF.

The chain uses TRBV11-2 and TRBJ2-1; 15 positions agree with TRBD2. The CDR3 is 17 amino acids. Germline trimming cut 4 bases from V and 9 bases from J; bases unmatched to any gene: 10. The germline CDR1 and CDR2 sequences are SGHAT and FQNNGV. CDR3 amino acids: CASSSPPGLAGGSEQFF. The CDR3 DNA sequence: TGTGCCAGCAGCTCCCCCCCCGGACTAGCGGGAGGGAGTGAGCAGTTCTTC.

This clonotype was counted between two and nine times. The chain's CDR3 is CASSQNRGSNQPQHF. The CDR3 DNA sequence: TGCGCCAGCAGCCAAAACAGGGGTAGCAATCAGCCCCAGCATTTT. The genes are TRBV4-1 and TRBJ1-5, with 7 nucleotides matching TRBD1. This CDR3 contains 15 residues. V dropped 2 bases and J dropped 0; count of bases not matched to a gene: 1. CDR1 and CDR2 (germline): MGHRA, YSYEKL.

This clonotype was observed many times. CDR3: CASSLLRGRGDTEAFF. Here the CDR3 DNA reads TGTGCCAGCAGCTTGTTACGGGGGCGAGGTGACACTGAAGCTTTCTTT. V usage is TRBV5-5 and J usage is TRBJ1-1; D might be TRBD1 (6 bases). Between the trimmed V and J ends, which lost 1 base and 3 bases, there was a span of 16 bases. The germline V gene has CDR1 SGHKS and CDR2 YYEKEE (reference sequence). CDR3 size: 16 residues.

This clonotype was found once. V usage is TRBV7-3 and J usage is TRBJ2-1, with TRBD2 matching 7 bases. V dropped 0 bases and J dropped 8; count of bases not matched to a gene: 10. Germline CDR1 and CDR2: SGHTA and FQGTGA. This CDR3 has 16 amino acids. The CDR3 reads CASSLTSRERQDEQFF. The CDR3 nucleotides are TGTGCCAGCAGCTTAACGTCGCGGGAGCGCCAGGATGAGCAGTTCTTC.

The CDR3 DNA sequence: TGTGCCAGCAGCTCGGGCGGCACTGAAGCTTTCTTT. Amino acids: CASSSGGTEAFF. The chain has TRBV7-3 and TRBJ1-1, with no clear D. The germline V gene has CDR1 SGHTA and CDR2 FQGTGA. The V end lost 4 bases, the J end lost 4 bases, and 7 bases lay between the germline ends. CDR3 length equals 12 residues.

The chain combines TRBV6-6 with TRBJ2-7, with TRBD1 as a possible D gene (5 bases). In germline, CDR1 is MNHNY, CDR2 SVGAGI (reference sequence). CDR3 size: 13 residues. Trimming took 3 bases from V and 2 from J, leaving 8 bases between them. CDR3 loop: CASSYDRPYEQYF. The CDR3 DNA reads as TGTGCCAGCAGTTATGACAGACCCTACGAGCAGTACTTC.

This sequence joins TRBV7-9 and TRBJ1-5, with 8 positions matching TRBD1. The CDR3 covers 15 residues. Looked up from germline, CDR1 is SEHNR and CDR2 is FQNEAQ (reference sequence). With V trimmed by 0 bases and J by 5 bases, 3 bases remained unmatched. CDR3 residues: CASSLADRVDQPQHF. The CDR3 coding sequence is TGTGCCAGCAGCTTAGCGGACAGGGTGGATCAGCCCCAGCATTTT.

This clonotype showed up many times. Written as DNA, the CDR3 is TGTGCCAGCAGCTCACCGGTCCGCGGGAGGCCCTACGAGCAGTACTTC. Translation: CASSSPVRGRPYEQYF. The chain uses TRBV11-2 and TRBJ2-7; TRBD2 agrees at 8 bases. The germline gives CDR1 SGHAT, CDR2 FQNNGV. V lost 4 bases and J lost 2; bases outside the gene matches: 10. The CDR3 totals 16 residues.

The gene calls are TRBV7-6 and TRBJ2-1; D assignment may be TRBD1 or TRBD2 (6 bases each). This CDR3 contains 15 residues. Germline V gene lookup returns CDR1 SGHVS and CDR2 FNYEAQ. Trimming removed 5 bases at V and 6 bases at J, with 17 bases between. CDR3 residues: CASSLHRGPRNEQFF. For the CDR3, the DNA is TGTGCCAGCAGCCTCCACCGGGGGCCCCGCAATGAGCAGTTCTTC.

This rearrangement joins TRBV7-3 to TRBJ1-2; D ambiguous. V was clipped by 11 bases and J by 4 bases, with 17 bases between them. CDR1 is SGHTA, CDR2 FQGTGA, per germline. This CDR3 region has 13 residues. The CDR3 bases are TGTGCCGGGGTGCGGTCGGGTATCTATGGCTACACCTTC. This gives the protein CAGVRSGIYGYTF.

This chain connects TRBV27 to TRBJ1-4; 9 bases agree with TRBD1. CDR1 is MNHEY, CDR2 SMNVEV, per germline (reference sequence). The CDR3 spans 14 residues. Trimming at V came to 7 bases and at J to 8 bases, leaving 8 bases not matched to a gene. The CDR3 DNA reads TGTGCCAGCACCTCGGGGACAGGGCTCGAAAAACTGTTTTTT. Translating it yields CASTSGTGLEKLFF.

This clonotype was counted many times. This chain uses TRBV4-1 with TRBJ2-1, with D perhaps matching TRBD1 (6 bases). With 1 base removed from V and 7 bases from J, the gap between germline ends came to 17 bases. The CDR3 is 16 residues long. Germline CDR1 is MGHRA and CDR2 is YSYEKL. CDR3 in amino acids: CASSQVPRDIGNEQFF. The CDR3 DNA sequence: TGCGCCAGCAGCCAAGTCCCTCGGGACATTGGGAATGAGCAGTTCTTC.

J is TRBJ1-2 and V is TRBV14, with D tentatively TRBD1 (6 bases). Germline CDR1 SGHDN, CDR2 FVKESK. The CDR3 has 13 amino acids. Trimming removed 1 base at V and 7 bases at J, with 10 bases between. The DNA of the CDR3 is TGTGCCAGCAGCCAAGTCGCGGGGGCTGGCTACACCTTC. Amino acid sequence: CASSQVAGAGYTF.

V and J are TRBV18 and TRBJ1-3; D remains unclear. This CDR3 region has 14 residues. The V gene's germline CDR1 is KGHSH and CDR2 LQKENI. V was pared by 2 bases and J by 1 base, with 6 bases between. The CDR3 region has the DNA TGTGCCAGCTCACCAAGCCTATCTGGAAACACCATATATTTT. Encoded protein: CASSPSLSGNTIYF. Looking up the rest from reference TRBV18 and TRBJ1-3 gives the full variable domain: NAGVMQNPRHLVRRRGQEARLRCSPMKGHSHVYWYRQLPEEGLKFMVYLQKENIIDESGMPKERFSAEFPKEGPSILRIQQVVRGDSAAYFCASSPSLSGNTIYFGEGSWLTVV.

The table lists this clonotype with a few counts. In nucleotides, the CDR3 is TGTGCCAGCAGTCCCGCCGGGACACTCGGGGTCACTGAAGCTTTCTTT. Protein sequence: CASSPAGTLGVTEAFF. The genes are TRBV27 and TRBJ1-1; tentatively, D is TRBD1 (6 bases). The CDR3 covers 16 residues. Trimming took 5 bases from V and 4 from J, leaving 20 bases between them. CDR1 and CDR2 from the germline V gene are MNHEY and SMNVEV (reference sequence).

This clonotype was counted at least ten times. The chain joins TRBV7-8 to TRBJ2-1; D gene ambiguous. The germline gives CDR1 SGHVS, CDR2 FQNEAQ. The V gene lost 1 base and the J gene lost 0 bases, with 7 bases spanning the gap. This CDR3 has 15 residues. The CDR3 loop is CASSLDSSSYNEQFF. The CDR3 DNA reads as TGTGCCAGCAGCTTAGACTCGAGCTCCTACAATGAGCAGTTCTTC.

This clonotype was seen only a few times. The chain combines TRBV7-8 with TRBJ2-2; D not certain. Per the germline V gene, CDR1 is SGHVS and CDR2 is FQNEAQ. This CDR3 has 13 amino acids. Between the trimmed V and J ends, which lost 1 base and 7 bases, there was a span of 7 bases. The CDR3 DNA sequence: TGTGCCAGCAGCTTAGAGGCAGGCGGGGAGCTGTTTTTT. Translated, it gives CASSLEAGGELFF.

This chain connects TRBV7-6 to TRBJ2-7; perhaps TRBD2 as D (6 bases). CDR3 length: 13 residues. Germline lookup yields CDR1 SGHVS and CDR2 FNYEAQ. With 8 bases removed from V and 3 bases from J, the gap between germline ends came to 14 bases. CDR3 in DNA: TGTGCCAGCGGGGACTGGTCTAACTACGAGCAGTACTTC. It codes for CASGDWSNYEQYF.

This clonotype was recorded a few times. The CDR3 nucleotides are TGTGCCAGCAGCTTCGCAGGGCGGGAAGACTATGGCTACACCTTC. Amino acids: CASSFAGREDYGYTF. The rearrangement joins TRBV7-2 to TRBJ1-2; weak D call: TRBD1 (5 bases). This CDR3 has 15 amino acids. CDR1 SGHTA and CDR2 FQGNSA come from the germline V gene. Between the trimmed V and J ends, which lost 3 bases and 3 bases, there was a span of 14 bases. Filled out from reference TRBV7-2 and TRBJ1-2, the complete variable domain reads GAGVSQSPSNKVTEKGKDVELRCDPISGHTALYWYRQSLGQGLEFLIYFQGNSAPDKSGLPSDRFSAERTGGSVSTLTIQRTQQEDSAVYLCASSFAGREDYGYTFGSGTRLTVV.

This clonotype was picked up a small number of times. The chain links TRBV6-2 or TRBV6-3 to TRBJ2-3; TRBD2 is a possible D gene (6 bases). The V end lost 7 bases, the J end lost 0 bases, and 17 bases lay between the germline ends. Per the germline V gene, CDR1 is MNHEY and CDR2 is SVGEGT. This CDR3 has 16 residues. The CDR3 protein is CASTGRRDGSTDTQYF. CDR3 sequence (DNA): TGTGCCAGCACCGGAAGGCGGGACGGAAGCACAGATACGCAGTATTTT.

The J gene is TRBJ2-1, the V gene TRBV28; either TRBD1 or TRBD2 may fit D (5 bases each). Germline V lookup: CDR1 MDHEN, CDR2 SYDVKM. The CDR3 contains 16 residues. The V and J ends lost 6 bases and 6 bases respectively, with 21 bases between them. The CDR3 region has the DNA TGTGCCAGCAGCCCCTTCTGGGACCGCGACCTCAATGAGCAGTTCTTC. Protein product: CASSPFWDRDLNEQFF.

This clonotype was counted a few times. V is TRBV11-2 and J is TRBJ2-7; TRBD1 agrees at 8 bases. This CDR3 spans 14 amino acids. V was pared by 2 bases and J by 5 bases, with 5 bases of the junction left unmatched. CDR1 is SGHAT and CDR2 is FQNNGV in the germline V gene. CDR3 residues: CASSLNDRGHEQYF. The CDR3 DNA reads as TGTGCCAGCAGCTTAAACGACAGGGGCCACGAGCAGTACTTC.

This clonotype was observed many times. The genes are TRBV5-1 and TRBJ1-3; D is possibly TRBD1 (5 bases). Trimming cost V 4 bases and J 0 bases, with 14 bases left between them. The CDR3 is made up of 16 amino acids. Germline lookup yields CDR1 SGHRS and CDR2 YFSETQ. CDR3 sequence: CASSIAGTFSGNTIYF. The DNA for the CDR3 is TGCGCCAGCAGCATCGCGGGGACGTTCTCTGGAAACACCATATATTTT.

This clonotype was seen more than once but under ten times. The rearrangement uses TRBV6-5 and TRBJ2-1; D is unresolved. CDR1 and CDR2 (germline): MNHEY, SVGAGI. This CDR3 region has 15 residues. V was pared by 6 bases and J by 0 bases, with 12 bases between. In DNA form, the CDR3 reads TGTGCCAGCAGGCAGACTCGACGCTCCTACAATGAGCAGTTCTTC. It codes for CASRQTRRSYNEQFF.

The chain recombines TRBV12-3 or TRBV12-4 with TRBJ2-1; D may be TRBD1 (6 bases). V lost 7 bases and J 3 bases, leaving 16 bases between the germline ends. The length of the CDR3 is 15 residues. In DNA form, the CDR3 reads TGTGCCAGCAATCACCGGGACAACAACTACAATGAGCAGTTCTTC. As protein: CASNHRDNNYNEQFF.

This clonotype was seen a few times. This chain joins TRBV7-6 and TRBJ2-2; TRBD1 aligns across 9 bases. The CDR3 length is 15 residues. Per germline, CDR1 SGHVS and CDR2 FNYEAQ. The V gene end was trimmed by 5 bases and the J gene end by 5 bases; junction bases not matched to a gene: 6. CDR3 amino acids: CASSPRTGETGELFF. CDR3 sequence (DNA): TGTGCCAGCAGCCCTCGGACAGGGGAAACCGGGGAGCTGTTTTTT.

Here the CDR3 DNA reads TGTGCCAGCAGCTTCTGGCAGTCGAGCACAGATACGCAGTATTTT. It encodes CASSFWQSSTDTQYF. The chain links TRBV5-5 to TRBJ2-3; D uncertain. Looked up from germline, CDR1 is SGHKS and CDR2 is YYEKEE (reference sequence). V was trimmed by 2 bases and J by 0 bases, leaving 10 bases between them. The CDR3 is 15 residues long.